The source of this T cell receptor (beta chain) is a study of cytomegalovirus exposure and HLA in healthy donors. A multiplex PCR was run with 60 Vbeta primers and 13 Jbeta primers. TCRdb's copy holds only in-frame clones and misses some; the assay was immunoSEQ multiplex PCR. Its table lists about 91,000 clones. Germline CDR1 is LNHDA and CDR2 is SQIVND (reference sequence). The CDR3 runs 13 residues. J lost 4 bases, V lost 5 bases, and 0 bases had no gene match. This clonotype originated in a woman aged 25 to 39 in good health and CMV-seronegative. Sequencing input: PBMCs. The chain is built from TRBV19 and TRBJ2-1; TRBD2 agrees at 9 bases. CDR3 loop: CASSLAGYNEQFF. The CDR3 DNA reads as TGTGCCAGTAGTCTAGCGGGATACAATGAGCAGTTCTTC.